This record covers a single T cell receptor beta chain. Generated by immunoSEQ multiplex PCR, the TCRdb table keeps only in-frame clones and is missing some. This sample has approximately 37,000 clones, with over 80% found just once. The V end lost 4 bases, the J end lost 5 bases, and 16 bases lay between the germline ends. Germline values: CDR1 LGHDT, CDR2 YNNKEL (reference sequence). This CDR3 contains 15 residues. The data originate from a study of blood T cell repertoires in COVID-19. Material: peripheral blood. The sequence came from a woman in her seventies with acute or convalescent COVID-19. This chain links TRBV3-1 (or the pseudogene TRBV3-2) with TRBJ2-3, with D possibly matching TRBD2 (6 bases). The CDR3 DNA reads TGTGCCAGCAGCCTCGGGGCAGCGGGCTTAGATACGCAGTATTTT. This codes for CASSLGAAGLDTQYF.